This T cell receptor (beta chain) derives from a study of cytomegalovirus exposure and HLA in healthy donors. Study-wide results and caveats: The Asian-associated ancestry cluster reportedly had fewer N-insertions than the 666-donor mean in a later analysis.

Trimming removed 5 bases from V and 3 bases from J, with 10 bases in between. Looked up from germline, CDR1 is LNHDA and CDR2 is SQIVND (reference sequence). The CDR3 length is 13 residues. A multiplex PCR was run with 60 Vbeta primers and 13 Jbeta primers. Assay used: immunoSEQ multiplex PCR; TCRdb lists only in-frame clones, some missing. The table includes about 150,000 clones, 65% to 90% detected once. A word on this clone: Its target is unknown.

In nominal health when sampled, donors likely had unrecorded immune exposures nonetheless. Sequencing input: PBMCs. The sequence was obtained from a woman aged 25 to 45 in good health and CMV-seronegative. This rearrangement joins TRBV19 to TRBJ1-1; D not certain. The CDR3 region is CASSPPEDTEAFF. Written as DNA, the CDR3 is TGTGCCAGTAGTCCGCCGGAGGACACTGAAGCTTTCTTT.